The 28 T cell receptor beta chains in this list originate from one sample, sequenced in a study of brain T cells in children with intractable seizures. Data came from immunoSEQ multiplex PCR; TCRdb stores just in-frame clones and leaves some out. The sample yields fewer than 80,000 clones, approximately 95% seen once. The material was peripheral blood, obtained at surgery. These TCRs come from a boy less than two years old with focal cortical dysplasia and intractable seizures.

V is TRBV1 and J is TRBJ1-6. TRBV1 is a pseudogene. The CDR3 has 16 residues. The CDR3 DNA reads TGCACCAGCAGCCAAGATCACGAGGAGGAAAATTCACCCCTCCACTTT. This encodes CTSSQDHEEENSPLHF.

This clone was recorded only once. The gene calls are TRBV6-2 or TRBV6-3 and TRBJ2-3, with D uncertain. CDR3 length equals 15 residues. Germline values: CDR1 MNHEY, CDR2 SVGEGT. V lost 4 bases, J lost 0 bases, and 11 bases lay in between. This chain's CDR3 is CASSLVPVSTDTQYF. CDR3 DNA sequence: TGTGCCAGCAGTTTGGTGCCGGTAAGCACAGATACGCAGTATTTT.

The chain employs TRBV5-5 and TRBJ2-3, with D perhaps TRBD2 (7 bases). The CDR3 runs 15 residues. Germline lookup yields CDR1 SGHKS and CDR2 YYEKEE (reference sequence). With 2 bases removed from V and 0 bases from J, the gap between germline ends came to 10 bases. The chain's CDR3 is CASSLGGASTDTQYF. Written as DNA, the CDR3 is TGTGCCAGCAGCTTAGGGGGGGCTAGCACAGATACGCAGTATTTT.

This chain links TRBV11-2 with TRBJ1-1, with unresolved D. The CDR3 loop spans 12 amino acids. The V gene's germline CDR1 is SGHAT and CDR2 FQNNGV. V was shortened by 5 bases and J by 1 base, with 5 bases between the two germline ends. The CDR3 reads CASSQQNTEAFF. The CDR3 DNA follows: TGTGCCAGCAGCCAACAGAACACTGAAGCTTTCTTT.

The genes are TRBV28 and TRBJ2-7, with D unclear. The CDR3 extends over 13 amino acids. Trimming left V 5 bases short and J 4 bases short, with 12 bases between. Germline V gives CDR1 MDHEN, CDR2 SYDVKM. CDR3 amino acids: CASSTPLGYEQYF. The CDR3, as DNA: TGTGCCAGCAGTACCCCTCTAGGGTACGAGCAGTACTTC.

This CDR3 is CASSHPDSSYNSPLHF. The DNA for the CDR3 is TGTGCCAGCAGCCATCCCGACAGTTCTTATAATTCACCCCTCCACTTT. This sequence joins TRBV4-2 and TRBJ1-6; a weak D match, TRBD1 (5 bases). CDR3 size: 16 residues. Trimming pared 3 bases from V and 4 bases from J, leaving 13 bases between. Germline assignment: CDR1 LGHNA and CDR2 YNFKEQ.

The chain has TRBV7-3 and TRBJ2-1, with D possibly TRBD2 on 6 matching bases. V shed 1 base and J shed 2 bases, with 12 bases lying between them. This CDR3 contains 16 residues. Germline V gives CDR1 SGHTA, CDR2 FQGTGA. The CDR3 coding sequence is TGTGCCAGCAGCTTAAGGGGCGCGGGAACCTACAATGAGCAGTTCTTC. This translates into CASSLRGAGTYNEQFF.

The DNA of the CDR3 is TGTGCCACCACGAATAGGGTCTATGGCTACACCTTC. Protein: CATTNRVYGYTF. The chain joins TRBV6-5 to TRBJ1-2; unclear D gene. CDR1 MNHEY and CDR2 SVGAGI come from the germline V gene. V shed 10 bases and J shed 4 bases, with 13 bases lying between them. The CDR3 covers 12 residues.

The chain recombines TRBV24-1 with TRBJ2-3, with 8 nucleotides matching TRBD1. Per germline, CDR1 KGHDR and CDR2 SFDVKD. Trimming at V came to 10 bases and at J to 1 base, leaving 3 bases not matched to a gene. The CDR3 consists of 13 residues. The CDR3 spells CATTGQGTDTQYF. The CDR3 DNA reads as TGTGCCACTACGGGACAGGGCACAGATACGCAGTATTTT.

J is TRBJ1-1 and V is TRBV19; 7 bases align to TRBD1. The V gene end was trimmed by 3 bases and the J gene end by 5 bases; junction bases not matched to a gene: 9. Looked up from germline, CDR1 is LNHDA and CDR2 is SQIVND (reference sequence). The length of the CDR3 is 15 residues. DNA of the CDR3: TGTGCCAGTAGTATCCCCAGGGGGGGGTGGACTGAAGCTTTCTTT. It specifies CASSIPRGGWTEAFF.

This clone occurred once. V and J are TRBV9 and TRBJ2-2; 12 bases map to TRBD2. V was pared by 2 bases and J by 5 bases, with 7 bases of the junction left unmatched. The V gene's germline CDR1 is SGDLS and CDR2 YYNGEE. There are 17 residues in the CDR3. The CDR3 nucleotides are TGTGCCAGCAGCGTCACTAGCGGGGGGCCGGGTACCGGGGAGCTGTTTTTT. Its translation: CASSVTSGGPGTGELFF.

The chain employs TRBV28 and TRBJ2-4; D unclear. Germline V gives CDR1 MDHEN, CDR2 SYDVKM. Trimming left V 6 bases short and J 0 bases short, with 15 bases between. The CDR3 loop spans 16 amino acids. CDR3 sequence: CASSPIDFLAKNIQYF. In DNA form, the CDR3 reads TGTGCCAGCAGCCCTATTGACTTTTTAGCCAAAAACATTCAGTACTTC. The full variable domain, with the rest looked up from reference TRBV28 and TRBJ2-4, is DVKVTQSSRYLVKRTGEKVFLECVQDMDHENMFWYRQDPGLGLRLIYFSYDVKMKEKGDIPEGYSVSREKKERFSLILESASTNQTSMYLCASSPIDFLAKNIQYFGAGTRLSVL.

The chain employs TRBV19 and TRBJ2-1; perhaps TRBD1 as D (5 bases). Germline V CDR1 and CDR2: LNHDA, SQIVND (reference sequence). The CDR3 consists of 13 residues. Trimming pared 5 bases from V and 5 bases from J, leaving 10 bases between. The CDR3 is CASSRRVNNEQFF. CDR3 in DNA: TGTGCCAGTAGTCGCAGGGTTAACAATGAGCAGTTCTTC.

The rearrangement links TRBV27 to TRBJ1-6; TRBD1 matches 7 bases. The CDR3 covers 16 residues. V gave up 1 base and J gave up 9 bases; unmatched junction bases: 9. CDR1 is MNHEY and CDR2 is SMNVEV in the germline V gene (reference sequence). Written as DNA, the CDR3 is TGTGCCAGCAGTTTATACCAGGGGGGCGGGAGTTCACCCCTCCACTTT. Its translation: CASSLYQGGGSSPLHF.

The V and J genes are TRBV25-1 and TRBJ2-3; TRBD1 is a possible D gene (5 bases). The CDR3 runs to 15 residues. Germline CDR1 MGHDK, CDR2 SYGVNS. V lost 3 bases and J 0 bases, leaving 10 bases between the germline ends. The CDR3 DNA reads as TGTGCCAGCAGTGATGGGGCGGTTAGCACAGATACGCAGTATTTT. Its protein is CASSDGAVSTDTQYF. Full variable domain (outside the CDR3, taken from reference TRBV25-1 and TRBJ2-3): EADIYQTPRYLVIGTGKKITLECSQTMGHDKMYWYQQDPGMELHLIHYSYGVNSTEKGDLSSESTVSRIRTEHFPLTLESARPSHTSQYLCASSDGAVSTDTQYFGPGTRLTVL.

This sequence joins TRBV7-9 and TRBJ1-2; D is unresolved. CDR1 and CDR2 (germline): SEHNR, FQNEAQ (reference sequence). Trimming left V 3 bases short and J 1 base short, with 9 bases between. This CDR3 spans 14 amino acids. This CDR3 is CASSFELINYGYTF. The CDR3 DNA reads TGTGCCAGCAGCTTCGAACTAATTAACTATGGCTACACCTTC.

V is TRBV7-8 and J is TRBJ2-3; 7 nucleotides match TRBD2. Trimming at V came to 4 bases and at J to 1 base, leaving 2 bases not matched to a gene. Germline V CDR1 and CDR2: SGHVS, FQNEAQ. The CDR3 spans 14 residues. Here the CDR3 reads CASSSLAGTDTQYF. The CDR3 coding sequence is TGTGCCAGCAGCTCCCTAGCGGGCACAGATACGCAGTATTTT.

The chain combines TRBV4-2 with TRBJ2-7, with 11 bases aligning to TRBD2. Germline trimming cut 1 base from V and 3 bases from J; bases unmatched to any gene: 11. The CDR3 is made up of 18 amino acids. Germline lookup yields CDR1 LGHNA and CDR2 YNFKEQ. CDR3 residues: CASSQALVLAGDFYEQYF. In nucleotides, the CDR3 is TGTGCCAGCAGCCAAGCTCTAGTACTAGCGGGAGACTTCTACGAGCAGTACTTC.

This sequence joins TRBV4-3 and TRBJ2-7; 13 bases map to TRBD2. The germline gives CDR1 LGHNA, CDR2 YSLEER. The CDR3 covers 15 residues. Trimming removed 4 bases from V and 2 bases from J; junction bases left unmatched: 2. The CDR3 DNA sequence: TGCGCCAGCAGCCCGGGACTAGCGGGAACCTACGAGCAGTACTTC. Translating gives CASSPGLAGTYEQYF.

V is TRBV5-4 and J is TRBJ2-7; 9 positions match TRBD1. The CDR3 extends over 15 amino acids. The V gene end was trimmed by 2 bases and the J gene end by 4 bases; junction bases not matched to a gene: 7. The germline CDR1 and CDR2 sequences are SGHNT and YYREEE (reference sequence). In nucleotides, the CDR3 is TGTGCCAGCAGCTTACCGGGACAGGGCCTGTACGAGCAGTACTTC. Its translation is CASSLPGQGLYEQYF.

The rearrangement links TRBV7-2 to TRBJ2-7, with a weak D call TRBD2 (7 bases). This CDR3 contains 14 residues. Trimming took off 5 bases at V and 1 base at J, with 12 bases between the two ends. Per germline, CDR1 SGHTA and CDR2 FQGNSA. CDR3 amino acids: CASSQGTTSYEQYF. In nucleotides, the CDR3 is TGTGCCAGCAGCCAGGGGACTACTTCCTACGAGCAGTACTTC.

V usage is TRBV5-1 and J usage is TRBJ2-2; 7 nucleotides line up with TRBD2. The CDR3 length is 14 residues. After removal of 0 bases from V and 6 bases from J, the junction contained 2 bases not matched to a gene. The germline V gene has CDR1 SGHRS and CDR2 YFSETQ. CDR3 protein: CASSLDRGAGELFF. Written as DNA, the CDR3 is TGCGCCAGCAGCTTGGACCGGGGGGCCGGGGAGCTGTTTTTT.

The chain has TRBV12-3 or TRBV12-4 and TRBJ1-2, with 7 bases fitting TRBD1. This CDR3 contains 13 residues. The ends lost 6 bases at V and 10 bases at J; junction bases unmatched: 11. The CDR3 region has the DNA TGTGCCAGCAGCCGACCCGGGACAGCGTCCTACACCTTC. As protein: CASSRPGTASYTF.

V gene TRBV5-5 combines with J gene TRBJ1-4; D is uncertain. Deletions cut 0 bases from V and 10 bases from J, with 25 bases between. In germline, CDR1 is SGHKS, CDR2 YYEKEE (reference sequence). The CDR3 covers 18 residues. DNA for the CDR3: TGTGCCAGCAGCTTGGAGCCCAGCATTGGAGAAGTAAAAAGAAAACTGTTTTTT. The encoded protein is CASSLEPSIGEVKRKLFF.

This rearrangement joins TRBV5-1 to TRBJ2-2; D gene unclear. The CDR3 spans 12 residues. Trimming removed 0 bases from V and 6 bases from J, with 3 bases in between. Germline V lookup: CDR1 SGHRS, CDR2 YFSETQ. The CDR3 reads CASSLGPGELFF. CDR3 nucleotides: TGCGCCAGCAGCTTGGGGCCCGGGGAGCTGTTTTTT.

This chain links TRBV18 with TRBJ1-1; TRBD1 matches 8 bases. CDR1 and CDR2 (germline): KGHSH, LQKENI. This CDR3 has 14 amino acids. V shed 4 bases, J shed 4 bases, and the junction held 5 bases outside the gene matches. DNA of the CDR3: TGTGCCAGCTCACGATCGGACAGGGCCACTGAAGCTTTCTTT. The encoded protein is CASSRSDRATEAFF.

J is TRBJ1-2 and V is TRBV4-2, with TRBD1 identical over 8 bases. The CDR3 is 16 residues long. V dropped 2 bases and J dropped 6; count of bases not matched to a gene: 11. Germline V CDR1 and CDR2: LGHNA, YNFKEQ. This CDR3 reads CASSQPPRYRGDGYTF. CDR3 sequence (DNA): TGTGCCAGCAGCCAACCCCCCCGCTACAGGGGGGATGGCTACACCTTC.

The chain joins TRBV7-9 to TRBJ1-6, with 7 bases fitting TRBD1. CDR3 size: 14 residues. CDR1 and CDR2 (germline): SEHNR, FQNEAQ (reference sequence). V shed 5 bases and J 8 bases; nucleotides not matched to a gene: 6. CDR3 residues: CASSADRDYSPLHF. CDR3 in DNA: TGTGCCAGCAGCGCTGACAGGGACTATTCACCCCTCCACTTT.